This T cell receptor beta chain came from a study of identical twins' blood T cells. Each TCR cDNA library carried sample-specific barcodes on both ends. TCRdb analysed the 5' RACE reads with MiXCR anew, one entry per CDR3 protein. The repertoire consists of a few hundred thousand distinct CDR3 sequences, with 28% occurring once and the leading ten covering roughly 5.5%. Trimming stripped 6 bases from V and 5 bases from J, with 13 bases between. The CDR3 consists of 12 residues. CDR1 SQVTM and CDR2 ANQGSEA come from the germline V gene. Three pairs of healthy female monozygous twins were the donors. This clonotype occurred many times. The antigen remains unidentified. The study, taken as a whole, reports: Abundant TCRbeta CDR3s overlapped more between twins than with unrelated donors. Twins reportedly had markedly more similar V usage than unrelated donors, even among out-of-frame TCRbeta clonotypes.

The V and J genes are TRBV29-1 and TRBJ1-1; TRBD1 is a possible D gene (5 bases). Sequencing used PBMCs. The clonotype was recovered from a woman aged 18 to 55 in good health. CDR3 DNA: TGCAGCGTAGTTGGGGGTCCGACTGAAGCTTTCTTT. Its protein product is CSVVGGPTEAFF. Filled out from reference TRBV29-1 and TRBJ1-1, the complete variable domain reads SAVISQKPSRDICQRGTSLTIQCQVDSQVTMMFWYRQQPGQSLTLIATANQGSEATYESGFVIDKFPISRPNLTFSTLTVSNMSPEDSSIYLCSVVGGPTEAFFGQGTRLTVV.